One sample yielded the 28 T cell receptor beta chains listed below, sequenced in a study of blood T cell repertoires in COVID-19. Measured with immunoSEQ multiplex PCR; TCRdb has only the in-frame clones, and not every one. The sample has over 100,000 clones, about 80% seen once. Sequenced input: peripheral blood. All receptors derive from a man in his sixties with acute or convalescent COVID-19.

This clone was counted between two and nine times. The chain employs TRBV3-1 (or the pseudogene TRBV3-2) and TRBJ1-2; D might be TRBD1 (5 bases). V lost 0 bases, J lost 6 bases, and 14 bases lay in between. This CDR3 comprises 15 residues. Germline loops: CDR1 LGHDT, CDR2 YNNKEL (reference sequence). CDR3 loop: CASSQDGAGRNGYTF. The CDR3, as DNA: TGTGCCAGCAGCCAAGATGGGGCAGGGCGTAATGGCTACACCTTC.

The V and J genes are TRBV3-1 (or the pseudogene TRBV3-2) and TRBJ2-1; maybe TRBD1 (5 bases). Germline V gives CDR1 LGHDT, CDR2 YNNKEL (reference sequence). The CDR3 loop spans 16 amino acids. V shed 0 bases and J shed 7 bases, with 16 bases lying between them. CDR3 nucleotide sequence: TGTGCCAGCAGCCAAGATTCCGGACATCGTTCGAATGAGCAGTTCTTC. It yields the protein CASSQDSGHRSNEQFF.

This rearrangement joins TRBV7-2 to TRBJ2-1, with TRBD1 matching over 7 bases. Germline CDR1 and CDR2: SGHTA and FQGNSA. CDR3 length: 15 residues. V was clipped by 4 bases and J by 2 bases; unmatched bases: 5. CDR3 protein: CASSYTGVAYNEQFF. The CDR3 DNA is TGTGCCAGCAGCTACACAGGGGTGGCCTACAATGAGCAGTTCTTC.

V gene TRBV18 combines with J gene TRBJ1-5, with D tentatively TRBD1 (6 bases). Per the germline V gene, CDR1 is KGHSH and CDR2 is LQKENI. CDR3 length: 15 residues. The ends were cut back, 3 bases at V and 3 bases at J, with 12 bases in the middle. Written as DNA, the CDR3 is TGTGCCAGCTCACCCTCAACAGGGTCCAATCAGCCCCAGCATTTT. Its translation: CASSPSTGSNQPQHF. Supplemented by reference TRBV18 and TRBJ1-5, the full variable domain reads NAGVMQNPRHLVRRRGQEARLRCSPMKGHSHVYWYRQLPEEGLKFMVYLQKENIIDESGMPKERFSAEFPKEGPSILRIQQVVRGDSAAYFCASSPSTGSNQPQHFGDGTRLSIL.

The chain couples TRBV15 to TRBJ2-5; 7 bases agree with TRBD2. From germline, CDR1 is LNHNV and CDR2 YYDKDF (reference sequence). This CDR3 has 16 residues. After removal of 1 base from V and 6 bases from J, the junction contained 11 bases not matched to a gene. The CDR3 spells CATSRVGGREGQTQYF. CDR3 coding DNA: TGTGCCACCAGCAGAGTGGGCGGGAGAGAGGGACAGACCCAGTACTTC.

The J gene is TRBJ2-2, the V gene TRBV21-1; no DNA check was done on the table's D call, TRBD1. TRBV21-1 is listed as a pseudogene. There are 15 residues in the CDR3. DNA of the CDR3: TGTGCCAGCAGCTCGCCCTCAGGGTTGGACGGGGAGCTGTTTTTT. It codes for CASSSPSGLDGELFF.

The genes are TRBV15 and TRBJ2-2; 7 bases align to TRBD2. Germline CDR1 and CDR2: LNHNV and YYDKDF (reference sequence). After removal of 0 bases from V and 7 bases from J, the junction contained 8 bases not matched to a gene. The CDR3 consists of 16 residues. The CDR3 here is CATSRDPAAGFGELFF. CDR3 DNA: TGTGCCACCAGCAGAGATCCTGCAGCGGGGTTCGGGGAGCTGTTTTTT.

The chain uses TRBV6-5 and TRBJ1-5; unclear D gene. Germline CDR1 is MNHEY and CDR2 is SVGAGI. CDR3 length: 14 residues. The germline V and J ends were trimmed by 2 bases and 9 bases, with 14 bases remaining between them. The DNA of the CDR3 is TGTGCCAGCAGTTACGGTGGCACAACGGGGCCCCAGCATTTT. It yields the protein CASSYGGTTGPQHF.

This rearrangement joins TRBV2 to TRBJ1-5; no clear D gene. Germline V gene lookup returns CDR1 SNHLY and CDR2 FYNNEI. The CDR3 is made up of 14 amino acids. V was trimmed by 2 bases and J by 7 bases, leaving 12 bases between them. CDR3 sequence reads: CASSEIQRRQPQHF. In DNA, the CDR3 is TGTGCCAGCAGTGAAATCCAAAGGAGGCAGCCCCAGCATTTT.

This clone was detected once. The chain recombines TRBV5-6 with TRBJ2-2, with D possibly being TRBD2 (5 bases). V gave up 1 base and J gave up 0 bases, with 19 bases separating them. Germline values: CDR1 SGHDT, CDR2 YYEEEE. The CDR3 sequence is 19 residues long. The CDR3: CASSLPGGWNPANTGELFF. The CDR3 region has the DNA TGTGCCAGCAGCTTGCCCGGAGGTTGGAATCCTGCGAACACCGGGGAGCTGTTTTTT. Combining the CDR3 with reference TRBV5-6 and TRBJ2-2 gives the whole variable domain DAGVTQSPTHLIKTRGQQVTLRCSPKSGHDTVSWYQQALGQGPQFIFQYYEEEERQRGNFPDRFSGHQFPNYSSELNVNALLLGDSALYLCASSLPGGWNPANTGELFFGEGSRLTVL.

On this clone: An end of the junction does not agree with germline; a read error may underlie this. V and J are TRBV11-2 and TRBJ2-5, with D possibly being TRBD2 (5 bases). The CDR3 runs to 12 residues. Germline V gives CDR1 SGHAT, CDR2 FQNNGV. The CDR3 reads CASSLGGLPPDF. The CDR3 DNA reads TGTGCCAGCAGCTTAGGAGGGCTACCTCCAGACTTC.

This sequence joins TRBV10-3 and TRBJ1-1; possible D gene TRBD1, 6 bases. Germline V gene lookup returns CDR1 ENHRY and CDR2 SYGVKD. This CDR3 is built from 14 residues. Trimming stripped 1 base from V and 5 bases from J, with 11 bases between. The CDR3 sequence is CAISEYREVTEAFF. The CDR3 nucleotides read TGTGCCATCAGTGAGTACAGGGAAGTGACTGAAGCTTTCTTT.

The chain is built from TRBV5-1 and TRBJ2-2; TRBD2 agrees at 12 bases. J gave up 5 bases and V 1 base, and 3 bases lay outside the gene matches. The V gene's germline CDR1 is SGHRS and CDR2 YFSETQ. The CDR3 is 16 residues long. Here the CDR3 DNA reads TGCGCCAGCAGCTTGACACTAGCGGGGGGAACCGGGGAGCTGTTTTTT. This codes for CASSLTLAGGTGELFF. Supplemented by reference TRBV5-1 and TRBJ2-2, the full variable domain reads KAGVTQTPRYLIKTRGQQVTLSCSPISGHRSVSWYQQTPGQGLQFLFEYFSETQRNKGNFPGRFSGRQFSNSRSEMNVSTLELGDSALYLCASSLTLAGGTGELFFGEGSRLTVL.

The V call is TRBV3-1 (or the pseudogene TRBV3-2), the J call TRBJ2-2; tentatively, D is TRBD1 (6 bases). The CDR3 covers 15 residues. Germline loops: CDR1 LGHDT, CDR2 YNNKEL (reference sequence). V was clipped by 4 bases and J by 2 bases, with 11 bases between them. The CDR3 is CASSLGQLNTGELFF. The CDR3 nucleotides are TGTGCCAGCAGCCTCGGACAGCTCAACACCGGGGAGCTGTTTTTT.

CDR3 nucleotide sequence: TGCAGTGCTGGTGGTTTGGTCGAGGAGACCCAGTACTTC. This sequence encodes CSAGGLVEETQYF. The chain employs TRBV20-1 and TRBJ2-5, with D unclear. V was pared by 5 bases and J by 5 bases, with 15 bases between. The CDR3 totals 13 residues. Germline V gene sequence: CDR1 DFQATT, CDR2 SNEGSKA (reference sequence).

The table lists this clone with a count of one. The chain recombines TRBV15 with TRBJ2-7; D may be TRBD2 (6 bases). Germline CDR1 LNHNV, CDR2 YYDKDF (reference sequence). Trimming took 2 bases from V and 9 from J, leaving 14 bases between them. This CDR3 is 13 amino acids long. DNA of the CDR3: TGTGCCACCAGCAGATCCTCACCGGGGGTGCAGTACGTC. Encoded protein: CATSRSSPGVQYV.

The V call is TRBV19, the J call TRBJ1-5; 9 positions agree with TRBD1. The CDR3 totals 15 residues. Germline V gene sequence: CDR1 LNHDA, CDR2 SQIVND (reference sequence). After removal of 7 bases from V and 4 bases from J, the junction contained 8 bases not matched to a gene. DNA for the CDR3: TGTGCCAGTACCAAACAGGGGGCTTCGAATCAGCCCCAGCATTTT. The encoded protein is CASTKQGASNQPQHF.

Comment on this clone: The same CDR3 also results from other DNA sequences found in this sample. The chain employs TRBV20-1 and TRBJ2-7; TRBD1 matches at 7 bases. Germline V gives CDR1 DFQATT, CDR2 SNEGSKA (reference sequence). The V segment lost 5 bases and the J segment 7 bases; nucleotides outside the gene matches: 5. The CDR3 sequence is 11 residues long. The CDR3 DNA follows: TGCAGTGCTTCACAGGGGTTAGAGCAGTACTTC. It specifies CSASQGLEQYF.

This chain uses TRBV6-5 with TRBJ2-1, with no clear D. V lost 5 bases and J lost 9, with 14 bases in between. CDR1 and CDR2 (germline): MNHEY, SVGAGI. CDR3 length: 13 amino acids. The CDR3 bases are TGTGCCAGCAGTACCCGCCAAGCGATTGAGCAGTTCTTC. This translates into CASSTRQAIEQFF.

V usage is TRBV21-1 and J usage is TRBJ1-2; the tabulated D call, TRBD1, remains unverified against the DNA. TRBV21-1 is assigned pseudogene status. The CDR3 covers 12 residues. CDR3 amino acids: CASTGRGGGYTF. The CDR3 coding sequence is TGTGCCAGTACGGGTAGGGGCGGTGGCTACACCTTC.

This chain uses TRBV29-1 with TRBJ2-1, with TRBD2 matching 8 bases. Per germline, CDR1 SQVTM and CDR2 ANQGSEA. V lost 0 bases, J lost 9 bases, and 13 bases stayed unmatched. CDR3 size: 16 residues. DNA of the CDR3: TGCAGCGTTGAAGATGGACCCGGGAGGGCCTTAGGTGAGCAGTTCTTC. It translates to CSVEDGPGRALGEQFF.

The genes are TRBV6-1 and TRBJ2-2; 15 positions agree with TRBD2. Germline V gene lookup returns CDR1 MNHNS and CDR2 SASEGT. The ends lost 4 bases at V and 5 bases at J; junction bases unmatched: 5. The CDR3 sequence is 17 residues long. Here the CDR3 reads CASSVFGLAGGTGELFF. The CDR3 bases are TGTGCCAGCAGTGTTTTCGGACTAGCGGGAGGGACCGGGGAGCTGTTTTTT.

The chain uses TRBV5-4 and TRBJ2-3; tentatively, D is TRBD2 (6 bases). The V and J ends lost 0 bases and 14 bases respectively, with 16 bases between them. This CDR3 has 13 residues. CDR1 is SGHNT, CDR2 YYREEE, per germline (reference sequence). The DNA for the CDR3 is TGTGCCAGCAGCTTGGGACGGGGGATGTCGGGGTATTTT. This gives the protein CASSLGRGMSGYF.

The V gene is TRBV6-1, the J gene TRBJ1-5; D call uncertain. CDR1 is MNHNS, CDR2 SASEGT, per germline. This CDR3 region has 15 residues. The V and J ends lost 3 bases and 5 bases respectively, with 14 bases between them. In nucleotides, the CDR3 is TGTGCCAGCAGTGATGGAGGGAAGTGGGATCAGCCCCAGCATTTT. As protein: CASSDGGKWDQPQHF.

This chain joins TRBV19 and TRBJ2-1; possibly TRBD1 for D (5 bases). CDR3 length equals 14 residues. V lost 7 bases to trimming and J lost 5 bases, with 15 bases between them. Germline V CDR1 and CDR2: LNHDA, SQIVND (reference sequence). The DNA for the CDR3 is TGTGCCAGTAAGGACGTCAGGGCCCACAATGAGCAGTTCTTC. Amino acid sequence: CASKDVRAHNEQFF.

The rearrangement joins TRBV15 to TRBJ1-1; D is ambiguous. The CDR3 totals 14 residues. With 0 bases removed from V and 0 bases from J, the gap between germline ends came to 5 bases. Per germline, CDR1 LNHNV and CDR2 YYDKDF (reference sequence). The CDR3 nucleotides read TGTGCCACCAGCAGAGATTATGTGAACACTGAAGCTTTCTTT. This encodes CATSRDYVNTEAFF.

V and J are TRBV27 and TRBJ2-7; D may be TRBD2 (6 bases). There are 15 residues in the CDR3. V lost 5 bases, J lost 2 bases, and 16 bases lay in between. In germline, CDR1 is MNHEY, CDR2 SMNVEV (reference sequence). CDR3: CASSPLGRETYEQYF. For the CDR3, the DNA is TGTGCCAGCAGTCCCCTCGGACGGGAGACCTACGAGCAGTACTTC.

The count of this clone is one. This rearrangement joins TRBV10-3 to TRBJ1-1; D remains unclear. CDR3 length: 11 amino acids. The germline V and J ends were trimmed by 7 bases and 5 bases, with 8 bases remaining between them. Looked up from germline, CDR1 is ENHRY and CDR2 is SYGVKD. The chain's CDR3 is CAIKWETEAFF. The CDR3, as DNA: TGTGCCATCAAATGGGAGACTGAAGCTTTCTTT.